This TCR beta chain originates from a study of tumor-infiltrating lymphocytes in primary liver carcinoma. Starting material of 500 to 600 ng total RNA yielded TCR beta cDNA via a constant-region primer. Each TCR beta library was derived from three nested multiplex PCR rounds that employed slightly modified ARM-PCR. Each of the first two PCR rounds ran nine to ten cycles with TRBV1-TRBV30 forward and C-beta reverse primers. TCRdb ran MiXCR on the multiplex PCR reads and lists one entry per CDR3 protein. In the table there are roughly 190,000 distinct CDR3 sequences, approximately 80% of which are singletons. General study results and limits: Among the pair types, tumor region pairs showed more overlap than tumor-adjacent and tumor-blood pairs.

Co-extraction of RNA and DNA was performed on about 18-33 mg of unsorted bulk tissue. Germline V CDR1 and CDR2: SGHAT, FQNNGV. Trimming took 4 bases from V and 6 from J, leaving 20 bases between them. The CDR3 loop spans 16 amino acids. On this clonotype itself: No antigen is known for it. The CDR3 carries no conserved terminal phenylalanine or tryptophan, so it likely arises from a read error.

Sequencing was carried out using tumor tissue from primary liver carcinoma. The TCR comes from a man aged 35-49 years with primary liver carcinoma and hepatitis B virus infection. V gene TRBV11-2 combines with J gene TRBJ2-3; maybe TRBD2 (6 bases). The CDR3: CASSSPGVAEVDTQYI. In nucleotides, the CDR3 is TGTGCCAGCAGCTCCCCGGGAGTAGCGGAAGTGGATACGCAGTATATT.